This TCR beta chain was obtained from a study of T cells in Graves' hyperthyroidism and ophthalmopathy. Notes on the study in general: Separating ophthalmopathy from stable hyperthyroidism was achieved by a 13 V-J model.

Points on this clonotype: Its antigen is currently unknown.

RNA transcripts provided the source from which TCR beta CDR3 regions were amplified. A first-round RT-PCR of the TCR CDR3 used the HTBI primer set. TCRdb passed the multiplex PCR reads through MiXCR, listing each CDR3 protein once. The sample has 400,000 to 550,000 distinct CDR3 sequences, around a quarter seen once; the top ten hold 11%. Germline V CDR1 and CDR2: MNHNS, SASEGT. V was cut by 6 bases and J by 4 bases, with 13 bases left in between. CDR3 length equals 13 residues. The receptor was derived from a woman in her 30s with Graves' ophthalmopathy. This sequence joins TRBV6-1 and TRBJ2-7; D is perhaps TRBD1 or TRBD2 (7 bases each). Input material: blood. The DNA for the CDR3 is TGTGCCAGCAGCGGGGGGACAGTATACGAGCAGTACTTC. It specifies CASSGGTVYEQYF.